These 14 T cell receptor beta chains were sequenced from one sample in a study of post-analysis software for immune sequencing data. Study-wide points: Higher frequency in patients than in controls was seen for five TRBV segments, with TRBV5-6, TRBV5-1 and TRBV20-1 among them.

These receptors have no identified antigens. Unique molecular identifiers were built into the TCR beta cDNA libraries. TCRdb re-called the PCR reads through MiXCR, storing one row per CDR3 protein. The sample consists of about 460,000 distinct CDR3 sequences, 45% of them appearing once. Sequencing was done on a sample of blood. Receptor source: a girl between 5 and 17 years old with multiple sclerosis.

As regards this clonotype: A much larger clone differs from this one at a single base, so this may be a read error. The CDR3 spells CATSRDGGTGADVLTF. The CDR3 bases are TGTGCCACCAGCAGAGATGGGGGGACCGGGGCCGACGTCCTGACTTTC. V and J are TRBV15 and TRBJ2-6; D is possibly TRBD2 (6 bases). The CDR3 is 16 amino acids. CDR1 and CDR2 from the germline V gene are LNHNV and YYDKDF (reference sequence).

The rearrangement joins TRBV7-2 to TRBJ2-1; perhaps TRBD2 as D (5 bases). CDR3 length: 14 amino acids. The germline CDR1 and CDR2 sequences are SGHTA and FQGNSA. Trimming left V 5 bases short and J 11 bases short, with 19 bases between. In DNA form, the CDR3 reads TGTGCCAGCAGCGCGGACTGGAACCGTGACAAGCAGTTCTTC. Translated, it gives CASSADWNRDKQFF. Full variable domain (remainder filled in from reference TRBV7-2 and TRBJ2-1): GAGVSQSPSNKVTEKGKDVELRCDPISGHTALYWYRQSLGQGLEFLIYFQGNSAPDKSGLPSDRFSAERTGGSVSTLTIQRTQQEDSAVYLCASSADWNRDKQFFGPGTRLTVL.

This sequence joins TRBV25-1 and TRBJ2-5, with D maybe TRBD1 (6 bases). Trimming removed 3 bases at V and 5 bases at J, with 10 bases between. Germline CDR1 and CDR2: MGHDK and SYGVNS. This CDR3 region has 13 residues. The DNA for the CDR3 is TGTGCCAGCAGTGATTTGGGGGCGGAGACCCAGTACTTC. Its translation is CASSDLGAETQYF.

This clonotype was counted once. The rearrangement links TRBV20-1 to TRBJ2-3, with 7 bases matching TRBD2. Germline V lookup: CDR1 DFQATT, CDR2 SNEGSKA (reference sequence). The CDR3 contains 14 residues. V dropped 5 bases and J dropped 0; count of bases not matched to a gene: 5. CDR3 DNA sequence: TGCAGTGCTGGGTGGGAGGGGAGCACAGATACGCAGTATTTT. Protein sequence: CSAGWEGSTDTQYF.

The chain uses TRBV6-6 and TRBJ2-7, with D hard to call. CDR3 length: 16 amino acids. V was clipped by 4 bases and J by 2 bases, with 18 bases between them. The germline CDR1 and CDR2 sequences are MNHNY and SVGAGI (reference sequence). The CDR3 here is CASSSSLIGEPYEQYF. The CDR3 nucleotides read TGTGCCAGCAGTTCGTCCCTTATAGGCGAGCCCTACGAGCAGTACTTC.

Only one count was recorded for this clonotype. The chain links TRBV20-1 to TRBJ2-1; 12 bases map to TRBD1. CDR1 and CDR2 from the germline V gene are DFQATT and SNEGSKA (reference sequence). The CDR3 length is 14 residues. The ends lost 6 bases at V and 1 base at J; junction bases unmatched: 1. The CDR3 DNA follows: TGCAGTGCGGGACAGGGGGCTTCCTACAATGAGCAGTTCTTC. This codes for CSAGQGASYNEQFF.

This clonotype turned up a few times. The chain joins TRBV28 to TRBJ2-4, with D maybe TRBD2 (5 bases). The CDR3 loop spans 15 amino acids. The V end lost 6 bases, the J end lost 2 bases, and 14 bases lay between the germline ends. CDR1 is MDHEN, CDR2 SYDVKM, per germline. In DNA form, the CDR3 reads TGTGCCAGCAGCCTTATCGAGGGAACCAAAAACATTCAGTACTTC. This translates into CASSLIEGTKNIQYF.

In the case of this clonotype: This CDR3 fails to terminate in the conserved phenylalanine or tryptophan, so it likely reflects a read error. The J gene is TRBJ1-5, the V gene TRBV7-9; a possible D gene is TRBD1 (5 bases). The germline V gene encodes CDR1 SEHNR and CDR2 FQNEAQ (reference sequence). The germline V and J ends were trimmed by 5 bases and 3 bases, with 14 bases remaining between them. The CDR3 runs 15 residues. The CDR3 is CASSGTGTVNQPQHL. CDR3 nucleotide sequence: TGTGCCAGCAGCGGAACCGGGACTGTCAATCAGCCCCAGCATTTG.

The rearrangement joins TRBV12-3 or TRBV12-4 to TRBJ1-2; a possible D gene is TRBD1 (6 bases). V lost 6 bases to trimming and J lost 4 bases, with 15 bases between them. The CDR3 sequence is 14 residues long. CDR3 DNA: TGTGCCAGCAGCTATTCGGGACAAACCTATGGCTACACCTTC. It translates to CASSYSGQTYGYTF.

To note about this clonotype: At one of its ends the junction is not consistent with the germline gene, which may arise from a read error. The chain combines TRBV12-3 or TRBV12-4 with TRBJ2-7; 8 bases agree with TRBD2. CDR3 length: 14 amino acids. CDR3 residues: CASRVSGTSYKQYF. CDR3 in DNA: TGTGCCAGCAGAGTTAGCGGGACCTCCTACAAGCAGTACTTC.

J is TRBJ2-1 and V is TRBV5-6, with D perhaps given as TRBD1 or TRBD2 (5 bases each). This CDR3 has 22 amino acids. Germline V gene data show CDR1 as SGHDT and CDR2 as YYEEEE. Trimming shortened V by 2 bases and J by 0 bases, and 30 bases separated the two germline ends. Here the CDR3 reads CASSFLVPGRASTEISYNEQFF. The CDR3 DNA is TGTGCCAGCAGCTTTCTCGTCCCAGGGAGAGCTAGCACCGAGATCTCCTACAATGAGCAGTTCTTC.

V gene TRBV20-1 combines with J gene TRBJ2-7; D gene unclear. Germline V gene sequence: CDR1 DFQATT, CDR2 SNEGSKA (reference sequence). This CDR3 region has 10 residues. V was cut by 1 base and J by 7 bases, with 5 bases left in between. CDR3 sequence: CSARGGEQYF. In DNA form, the CDR3 reads TGCAGTGCTAGAGGAGGAGAGCAGTACTTC.

The chain links TRBV29-1 to TRBJ1-4, with 7 bases lining up with TRBD1. V lost 6 bases, J lost 6 bases, and 7 bases stayed unmatched. In germline, CDR1 is SQVTM, CDR2 ANQGSEA. The CDR3 contains 13 residues. The CDR3 is CSVLTGVYEKLFF. The DNA for the CDR3 is TGCAGCGTCTTAACAGGGGTATATGAAAAACTGTTTTTT.

This clonotype was counted a few times. The rearrangement links TRBV2 to TRBJ2-1; D could derive from TRBD1 or TRBD2 (5 bases each). V was cut by 2 bases and J by 0 bases, with 8 bases left in between. The germline gives CDR1 SNHLY, CDR2 FYNNEI. The CDR3 has 15 residues. This CDR3 is CASSEWGISYNEQFF. The CDR3 region has the DNA TGTGCCAGCAGTGAATGGGGGATCTCCTACAATGAGCAGTTCTTC.